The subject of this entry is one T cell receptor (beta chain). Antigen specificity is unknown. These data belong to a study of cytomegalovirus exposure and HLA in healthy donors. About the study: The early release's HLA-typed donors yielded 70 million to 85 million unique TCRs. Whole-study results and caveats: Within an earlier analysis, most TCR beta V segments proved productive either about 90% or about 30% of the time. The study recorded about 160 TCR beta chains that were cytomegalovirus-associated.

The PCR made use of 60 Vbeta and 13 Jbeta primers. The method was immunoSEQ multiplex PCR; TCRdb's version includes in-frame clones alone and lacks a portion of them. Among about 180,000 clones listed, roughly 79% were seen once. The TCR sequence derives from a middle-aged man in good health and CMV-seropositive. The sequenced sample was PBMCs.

The CDR3 region has the DNA TGTGCCAGCAGCCAGGGGGGCGAGCAGTACTTC. Translating gives CASSQGGEQYF. The chain carries TRBV13 and TRBJ2-7, with D tentatively TRBD1 (7 bases). The length of the CDR3 is 11 residues. V gave up 5 bases and J gave up 6 bases, with 8 bases separating them. CDR1 is PRHDT, CDR2 FYEKMQ, per germline (reference sequence).